This T cell receptor beta chain was identified in a study of T cells in localized non-small cell lung cancer. Study-level points and caveats: Density of T cells in blood, when higher, went with longer overall survival.

This clone came up once. Its antigen remains unknown. V gave up 5 bases and J gave up 5 bases, with 15 bases separating them. The germline CDR1 and CDR2 sequences are SGHVS and FNYEAQ. CDR3 length: 14 residues. The repertoire was sequenced with immunoSEQ multiplex PCR; TCRdb's copy has only in-frame clones and lacks some. The sample shows around 55,000 clones, more than 85% of them seen only once. J is TRBJ2-5 and V is TRBV7-6; D gene ambiguous. The starting material was PBMCs, obtained before any cancer treatment. This sequence was found in a female donor with stage II lung adenocarcinoma. For the CDR3, the DNA is TGTGCCAGCAGCCCAAGGACGTTCGGGGAGACCCAGTACTTC. It encodes CASSPRTFGETQYF.